This is a list of T cell receptor beta chains from one sample in a study of regulatory T cells in long-lasting Graves disease. TCRdb re-called the multiplex PCR reads through MiXCR, storing one row per CDR3 protein. The table includes 450,000 to 500,000 distinct CDR3 sequences, about 17% detected once. The sample was also linked to a second study, of T cells in Graves' hyperthyroidism and ophthalmopathy.

The specimen was peripheral blood mononuclear cells (PBMCs), collected at new diagnosis, from a patient treated with antithyroid drugs. The receptors were sampled from a man aged 40-55 years with Graves disease. Each CDR3 is given with its conserved first and last residue. The D gene is left open where the match is weak. The size field is filled for only some rows; it gives once, few, many or a size class.

d_gene: TRBD1
j_gene: TRBJ1-1
abundance: many
v_gene: TRBV6-1
CDR3aa: CASTRGQGNTEAFF
CDR3nt: TGTGCCAGCACCCGAGGACAGGGGAACACTGAAGCTTTCTTT

d_gene: TRBD1
j_gene: TRBJ1-1
abundance: many
v_gene: TRBV30
CDR3aa: CAWDQGAMNTEAFF
CDR3nt: TGTGCCTGGGACCAGGGGGCGATGAACACTGAAGCTTTCTTT

d_gene: -
j_gene: TRBJ2-6
abundance: few
v_gene: TRBV9
CDR3aa: CASSVGEGRGANVLTF
CDR3nt: TGTGCCAGCAGCGTAGGAGAGGGGAGAGGGGCCAACGTCCTGACTTTC

d_gene: -
j_gene: TRBJ1-5
abundance: many
v_gene: TRBV3-1
CDR3aa: CASSQDLGGDQPQHF
CDR3nt: TGTGCCAGCAGCCAAGATTTGGGGGGGGATCAGCCCCAGCATTTT

d_gene: -
j_gene: TRBJ1-1
abundance: -
v_gene: TRBV19
CDR3aa: CASSMQGPVNTEAFF
CDR3nt: TGTGCCAGTAGTATGCAGGGGCCAGTGAACACTGAAGCTTTCTTT

d_gene: TRBD1
j_gene: TRBJ2-7
abundance: many
v_gene: TRBV12-3/TRBV12-4
CDR3aa: CASRITGAGNEQYF
CDR3nt: TGTGCCAGCAGGATAACAGGGGCGGGCAACGAGCAGTACTTC

d_gene: TRBD1
j_gene: TRBJ1-2
abundance: many
v_gene: TRBV5-1
CDR3aa: CASTGQGRSGYTF
CDR3nt: TGCGCCAGCACTGGACAGGGGAGGAGTGGCTACACCTTC

d_gene: TRBD1
j_gene: TRBJ2-3
abundance: many
v_gene: TRBV11-3
CDR3aa: CASSFPRTGKYADTQYF
CDR3nt: TGTGCCAGCAGCTTTCCCCGGACAGGGAAGTATGCAGATACGCAGTATTTT

d_gene: TRBD1
j_gene: TRBJ2-6
abundance: many
v_gene: TRBV2
CDR3aa: CASRPGQGVTGANVLTF
CDR3nt: TGTGCCAGCAGACCGGGACAGGGGGTAACAGGGGCCAACGTCCTGACTTTC

d_gene: TRBD1
j_gene: TRBJ2-6
abundance: many
v_gene: TRBV28
CDR3aa: CASTTGGSGANVLTF
CDR3nt: TGTGCCAGCACGACAGGGGGCTCTGGGGCCAACGTCCTGACTTTC

d_gene: -
j_gene: TRBJ2-1
abundance: -
v_gene: TRBV6-1
CDR3aa: CASRDKLEGRNEQFF
CDR3nt: TGTGCCAGCAGGGACAAGTTGGAGGGTAGGAATGAGCAGTTCTTC

d_gene: -
j_gene: TRBJ1-1
abundance: many
v_gene: TRBV2
CDR3aa: CASRLGPSGTEAFF
CDR3nt: TGTGCCAGCCGATTGGGCCCAAGTGGCACTGAAGCTTTCTTT

d_gene: -
j_gene: TRBJ1-5
abundance: many
v_gene: TRBV6-1
CDR3aa: CASSEQDRQPQHF
CDR3nt: TGTGCCAGCAGTGAGCAAGATCGCCAGCCCCAGCATTTT

d_gene: -
j_gene: TRBJ1-1
abundance: -
v_gene: TRBV14
CDR3aa: CASSQEGWTNTEAFF
CDR3nt: TGTGCCAGCAGCCAAGAAGGGTGGACCAACACTGAAGCTTTCTTT

d_gene: -
j_gene: TRBJ1-1
abundance: many
v_gene: TRBV11-2
CDR3aa: CASSLYGGRPNTEAFF
CDR3nt: TGTGCCAGCAGCTTGTATGGGGGACGACCGAACACTGAAGCTTTCTTT

d_gene: -
j_gene: TRBJ2-5
abundance: few
v_gene: TRBV5-1
CDR3aa: CASSSNRGQETQYF
CDR3nt: TGCGCCAGCAGTTCTAATAGGGGCCAAGAGACCCAGTACTTC

d_gene: -
j_gene: TRBJ2-2
abundance: -
v_gene: TRBV7-2
CDR3aa: CASSLDGYTGELFF
CDR3nt: TGTGCCAGCAGCCTGGACGGATACACCGGGGAGCTGTTTTTT

d_gene: TRBD1
j_gene: TRBJ1-5
abundance: few
v_gene: TRBV7-9
CDR3aa: CASSHDRGNQPQHF
CDR3nt: TGTGCCAGCAGCCATGACAGGGGGAATCAGCCCCAGCATTTT

d_gene: -
j_gene: TRBJ2-5
abundance: many
v_gene: TRBV7-8
CDR3aa: CASSLATETQYF
CDR3nt: TGTGCCAGCAGCTTAGCAACAGAGACCCAGTACTTC

d_gene: TRBD1
j_gene: TRBJ2-7
abundance: many
v_gene: TRBV5-1
CDR3aa: CASSTSGQGSEQYF
CDR3nt: TGCGCCAGCAGCACCTCGGGACAGGGGAGCGAGCAGTACTTC

d_gene: -
j_gene: TRBJ2-5
abundance: many
v_gene: TRBV11-2
CDR3aa: CASSFGSGEAQYF
CDR3nt: TGTGCCAGCAGCTTTGGGTCTGGGGAGGCCCAGTACTTC

d_gene: -
j_gene: TRBJ2-1
abundance: many
v_gene: TRBV11-3
CDR3aa: CASSSFWDIEHYNEQFF
CDR3nt: TGTGCCAGCAGCTCCTTCTGGGACATAGAACACTACAATGAGCAGTTCTTC

d_gene: TRBD1
j_gene: TRBJ1-5
abundance: few
v_gene: TRBV20-1
CDR3aa: CSARGLRGQGNQPQHF
CDR3nt: TGCAGTGCTAGAGGCCTCAGGGGGCAAGGCAATCAGCCCCAGCATTTT

d_gene: -
j_gene: TRBJ2-1
abundance: -
v_gene: TRBV12-3/TRBV12-4
CDR3aa: CASTGTYNEQFF
CDR3nt: TGTGCCAGCACCGGGACCTACAATGAGCAGTTCTTC

d_gene: -
j_gene: TRBJ2-5
abundance: -
v_gene: TRBV7-9
CDR3aa: CASRFEGGFAETQYF
CDR3nt: TGTGCCAGCAGATTTGAAGGGGGGTTTGCGGAGACCCAGTACTTC

d_gene: TRBD2
j_gene: TRBJ2-1
abundance: many
v_gene: TRBV20-1
CDR3aa: CSASRLAGGHEQFF
CDR3nt: TGCAGTGCTAGTCGGCTAGCGGGAGGGCATGAGCAGTTCTTC

d_gene: -
j_gene: TRBJ2-2
abundance: many
v_gene: TRBV15
CDR3aa: CATSRVSQGELFF
CDR3nt: TGTGCCACCAGCAGAGTATCCCAAGGGGAGCTGTTTTTT

d_gene: -
j_gene: TRBJ2-1
abundance: -
v_gene: TRBV29-1
CDR3aa: CSSDSILVNEQFF
CDR3nt: TGCAGCTCCGATAGTATTTTGGTCAATGAGCAGTTCTTC

d_gene: -
j_gene: TRBJ2-2
abundance: -
v_gene: TRBV12-3/TRBV12-4
CDR3aa: CASSLLRGNTGELFF
CDR3nt: TGTGCCAGCAGTTTATTGCGGGGAAACACCGGGGAGCTGTTTTTT

d_gene: TRBD2
j_gene: TRBJ2-3
abundance: many
v_gene: TRBV11-2
CDR3aa: CASSSSGNPDTQYF
CDR3nt: TGTGCCAGCAGCTCTAGCGGGAACCCAGATACGCAGTATTTT

d_gene: TRBD1
j_gene: TRBJ2-5
abundance: -
v_gene: TRBV20-1
CDR3aa: CSARDRGQAHGTQYF
CDR3nt: TGCAGTGCTAGAGATCGAGGACAGGCGCATGGGACCCAGTACTTC

d_gene: TRBD1
j_gene: TRBJ2-5
abundance: many
v_gene: TRBV6-1
CDR3aa: CATTGGGLRETQYF
CDR3nt: TGTGCCACCACAGGGGGCGGCCTAAGAGAGACCCAGTACTTC

d_gene: TRBD2
j_gene: TRBJ2-2
abundance: -
v_gene: TRBV7-3
CDR3aa: CASSFLAGRNTGELFF
CDR3nt: TGTGCCAGCAGCTTTCTAGCGGGACGCAACACCGGGGAGCTGTTTTTT

d_gene: -
j_gene: TRBJ2-7
abundance: many
v_gene: TRBV6-5
CDR3aa: CASSYRRQGPYEQYF
CDR3nt: TGTGCCAGCAGTTACCGCCGGCAAGGGCCCTACGAGCAGTACTTC

d_gene: TRBD2
j_gene: TRBJ2-7
abundance: -
v_gene: TRBV12-3/TRBV12-4
CDR3aa: CASSSQTSGRTYEQYF
CDR3nt: TGTGCCAGCAGTTCACAGACTAGCGGGAGGACCTACGAGCAGTACTTC